Listed below are T cell receptor beta chains from one sample, sequenced in a study of metastatic and nonmetastatic thyroid tumors. TCRdb reprocessed the PCR reads using MiXCR. Among 15,000 to 20,000 clones listed, about 20% were seen once. The sample was adjacent normal tissue. The receptors stem from a female donor with papillary thyroid cancer or a benign thyroid nodule (not recorded which). Some clones in this sample may be carry-over from other donors' samples. Both conserved end residues are part of each CDR3. D genes are given only for firm matches. Size is omitted from some rows. Given values are once, few, many or a class for expanded clones.

clone size: NA; J gene: TRBJ2-2; D gene: TRBD1; V gene: TRBV28; CDR3 DNA: TGTGCCAGCAGTTTAATGGGGACAGAGAACACCGGGGAGCTGTTTTTT; CDR3 protein: CASSLMGTENTGELFF
clone size: few; J gene: TRBJ2-1; D gene: NA; V gene: TRBV6-5; CDR3 DNA: TGTGCCAGCAGTTACCATGACAGAGGCTCCTACAATGAGCAGTTCTTC; CDR3 protein: CASSYHDRGSYNEQFF
clone size: many; J gene: TRBJ2-7; D gene: TRBD2; V gene: TRBV5-6; CDR3 DNA: TGTGCCAGCACCTTAGCGGGAGTGGGGCAGTTCTACGAGCAGTACTTC; CDR3 protein: CASTLAGVGQFYEQYF
clone size: NA; J gene: TRBJ2-7; D gene: TRBD2; V gene: TRBV6-2/TRBV6-3; CDR3 DNA: TGTGCCAGCAGTTACCCCAGAGGGCAAGTAGCGGGAGGGCCATACGAGCAGTACTTC; CDR3 protein: CASSYPRGQVAGGPYEQYF
clone size: NA; J gene: TRBJ2-1; D gene: TRBD2; V gene: TRBV19; CDR3 DNA: TGTGCCAGTAGATGGGGTAGCGGGAGTCCTAGCTCCTACAATGAGCAGTTCTTC; CDR3 protein: CASRWGSGSPSSYNEQFF
clone size: NA; J gene: TRBJ2-3; D gene: NA; V gene: TRBV11-3; CDR3 DNA: TGTGCCAGCAGCGACGAAGGAGACACAGATACGCAGTATTTT; CDR3 protein: CASSDEGDTDTQYF
clone size: few; J gene: TRBJ2-5; D gene: TRBD1; V gene: TRBV6-8; CDR3 DNA: TGTGCCAGCAGTTACGGGCTGTCGGGACAGGGACAAGAGACCCAGTACTTC; CDR3 protein: CASSYGLSGQGQETQYF
clone size: few; J gene: TRBJ2-7; D gene: NA; V gene: TRBV5-1; CDR3 DNA: TGCGCCAGCAGCTTGGAGGTGGGGGGCGAGCAGTACTTC; CDR3 protein: CASSLEVGGEQYF
clone size: few; J gene: TRBJ2-7; D gene: TRBD1; V gene: TRBV5-1; CDR3 DNA: TGCGCCAGCAGCTTGGGAGGGACAGTCTACGAGCAGTACTTC; CDR3 protein: CASSLGGTVYEQYF
clone size: NA; J gene: TRBJ2-1; D gene: NA; V gene: TRBV12-3/TRBV12-4; CDR3 DNA: TGTGCCAGCAGTTCGCCGGGGACAATGGACAATGAGCAGTTCTTC; CDR3 protein: CASSSPGTMDNEQFF
clone size: few; J gene: TRBJ2-7; D gene: NA; V gene: TRBV2; CDR3 DNA: TGTGCCAGCAGTGAATTAGGTGCCGGCTCCTACGAGCAGTACTTC; CDR3 protein: CASSELGAGSYEQYF
clone size: NA; J gene: TRBJ2-1; D gene: NA; V gene: TRBV9; CDR3 DNA: TGTGCCAGCAGTATTAGGGGCTACAATGAGCAGTTCTTC; CDR3 protein: CASSIRGYNEQFF
clone size: few; J gene: TRBJ2-4; D gene: TRBD1; V gene: TRBV6-1; CDR3 DNA: TGTGCCAGCATAGACAGGGGCGGAAACATTCAGTACTTC; CDR3 protein: CASIDRGGNIQYF
clone size: NA; J gene: TRBJ1-1; D gene: NA; V gene: TRBV7-2; CDR3 DNA: TGTGCCAGCAGCGCCGGGCAAGCGTCGAACACTGAAGCTTTCTTT; CDR3 protein: CASSAGQASNTEAFF
clone size: NA; J gene: TRBJ1-1; D gene: TRBD1; V gene: TRBV5-1; CDR3 DNA: TGCGCCAGCAGCCTACAGGGGCGCACTGAAGCCTTCTTT; CDR3 protein: CASSLQGRTEAFF
clone size: medium-sized; J gene: TRBJ1-2; D gene: NA; V gene: TRBV28; CDR3 DNA: TGTGCCAGCAGAGGACAGTATGGCTACACCTTC; CDR3 protein: CASRGQYGYTF
clone size: few; J gene: TRBJ1-2; D gene: NA; V gene: TRBV5-1; CDR3 DNA: TGCGCCAGCAGCTTCCAGGGATTGGAGGGCTACACCTTC; CDR3 protein: CASSFQGLEGYTF
clone size: medium-sized; J gene: TRBJ1-1; D gene: NA; V gene: TRBV7-9; CDR3 DNA: TGTGCCAGCAGCTTAGGGGGAGTGGGGGCTTTCTTT; CDR3 protein: CASSLGGVGAFF
clone size: many; J gene: TRBJ1-6; D gene: NA; V gene: TRBV19; CDR3 DNA: TGTGCCAGTCTGCCAGGGAGCTCCTATAATTCACCCCTCCACTTT; CDR3 protein: CASLPGSSYNSPLHF
clone size: few; J gene: TRBJ2-7; D gene: TRBD2; V gene: TRBV10-2; CDR3 DNA: TGCGCCAGCAGTGAGTCCAAACAAGCGGGAGTCTCCTACGAGCAGTACTTC; CDR3 protein: CASSESKQAGVSYEQYF
clone size: few; J gene: TRBJ1-1; D gene: TRBD1; V gene: TRBV10-1; CDR3 DNA: TGCGCCAGCAGTGAGGCTGGACAGGGTAACACTGAAGCTTTCTTT; CDR3 protein: CASSEAGQGNTEAFF
clone size: few; J gene: TRBJ1-1; D gene: NA; V gene: TRBV20-1; CDR3 DNA: TGCAGTGCTAGGGGAGGGGGGAGCACTGAAGCTTTCTTT; CDR3 protein: CSARGGGSTEAFF
clone size: NA; J gene: TRBJ2-3; D gene: TRBD1; V gene: TRBV19; CDR3 DNA: TGTGCCACCCACCCAGGACTTCCAGGGGGTGATACGCAGTATTTT; CDR3 protein: CATHPGLPGGDTQYF
clone size: NA; J gene: TRBJ1-5; D gene: NA; V gene: TRBV20-1; CDR3 DNA: TGCAGTGCTATAGAGGGGCTGGGCAATCAGCCCCAGCATTTT; CDR3 protein: CSAIEGLGNQPQHF
clone size: few; J gene: TRBJ2-1; D gene: NA; V gene: TRBV7-3; CDR3 DNA: TGTGCCATGTCAAGCTCCTACAATGAGCAGTTCTTC; CDR3 protein: CAMSSSYNEQFF
clone size: NA; J gene: TRBJ1-5; D gene: NA; V gene: TRBV28; CDR3 DNA: TGTGCCAGCAGCGAATACCGGGACACCAACGTTTATAGCAATCAGCCCCAGCATTTT; CDR3 protein: CASSEYRDTNVYSNQPQHF
clone size: many; J gene: TRBJ2-7; D gene: NA; V gene: TRBV12-3/TRBV12-4; CDR3 DNA: TGTGCCAGCAGTTTCAGGCGGGGAGACGAGCAGTACTTC; CDR3 protein: CASSFRRGDEQYF
clone size: NA; J gene: TRBJ2-2; D gene: NA; V gene: TRBV10-3; CDR3 DNA: TGTGCCATCATGATACAGACTAAGAACACCGGGGAGCTGTTTTTT; CDR3 protein: CAIMIQTKNTGELFF
clone size: many; J gene: TRBJ2-7; D gene: NA; V gene: TRBV18; CDR3 DNA: TGTGCCAGCTCACCGAAGACGCCTACCTACGAGCAGTACTTC; CDR3 protein: CASSPKTPTYEQYF
clone size: few; J gene: TRBJ1-6; D gene: NA; V gene: TRBV9; CDR3 DNA: TGTGCCAGCAGCGGGACTGGGGATAATTCACCCCTCCACTTT; CDR3 protein: CASSGTGDNSPLHF
clone size: few; J gene: TRBJ1-5; D gene: TRBD1; V gene: TRBV27; CDR3 DNA: TGTGCCAGCAGTTTTTCGGCGACAGGGGGCAATCGGCCCCAGCATTTT; CDR3 protein: CASSFSATGGNRPQHF
clone size: medium-sized; J gene: TRBJ1-6; D gene: NA; V gene: TRBV19; CDR3 DNA: TGTGCCAGTCAGACCGGGACGGTTTATTCACCCCTCCACTTT; CDR3 protein: CASQTGTVYSPLHF
clone size: NA; J gene: TRBJ2-1; D gene: TRBD2; V gene: TRBV6-2/TRBV6-3; CDR3 DNA: TGTGCCAGCAGTTTGATGGGGACTAGCGGCAATGAGCAGTTCTTC; CDR3 protein: CASSLMGTSGNEQFF
clone size: NA; J gene: TRBJ2-1; D gene: NA; V gene: TRBV20-1; CDR3 DNA: TGCAGTGCTCCCTCCACCACTGCCACATACAATGAGCAGTTCTTC; CDR3 protein: CSAPSTTATYNEQFF
clone size: large; J gene: TRBJ2-1; D gene: TRBD2; V gene: TRBV27; CDR3 DNA: TGTGCCAGCACGGGGGAGGGCCGAAGTGAGCAGTTCTTC; CDR3 protein: CASTGEGRSEQFF
clone size: NA; J gene: TRBJ1-2; D gene: NA; V gene: TRBV4-3; CDR3 DNA: TGCGCCAGCAGCCAAGGTTACGGAGATGGCTACACCTTT; CDR3 protein: CASSQGYGDGYTF
clone size: NA; J gene: TRBJ2-7; D gene: TRBD2; V gene: TRBV7-2; CDR3 DNA: TGTGCCAGCAGTTTGACTAGCGGGGACCTCTACGAGCAGTACTTC; CDR3 protein: CASSLTSGDLYEQYF
clone size: few; J gene: TRBJ2-1; D gene: NA; V gene: TRBV6-1; CDR3 DNA: TGTGCCAGCAGTTCCCCACGCGCGGATGAGCAGTTCTTC; CDR3 protein: CASSSPRADEQFF
clone size: NA; J gene: TRBJ2-3; D gene: NA; V gene: TRBV6-2/TRBV6-3; CDR3 DNA: TGTGCCAGCAGTCCCCGAACAGATACGCAGTATTTT; CDR3 protein: CASSPRTDTQYF
clone size: NA; J gene: TRBJ1-5; D gene: NA; V gene: TRBV6-1; CDR3 DNA: TGTGCCAGCAGTGGTGGGGGCGCAGGAAATCAGCCCCAGCATTTT; CDR3 protein: CASSGGGAGNQPQHF
clone size: NA; J gene: TRBJ2-3; D gene: NA; V gene: TRBV11-3; CDR3 DNA: TGTGCCAGCAGCTTAGTGGCAGGGGACACAGATACGCAGTATTTT; CDR3 protein: CASSLVAGDTDTQYF
clone size: NA; J gene: TRBJ1-2; D gene: NA; V gene: TRBV2; CDR3 DNA: TGTGCCAGCAGTCTGTTAGAGGGCGGAACCGGCTACACCTTC; CDR3 protein: CASSLLEGGTGYTF
clone size: few; J gene: TRBJ2-7; D gene: TRBD2; V gene: TRBV28; CDR3 DNA: TGTGCCAGCAGCCGGACTAGCGGGGGGACCTACGAGCAGTACTTC; CDR3 protein: CASSRTSGGTYEQYF
clone size: NA; J gene: TRBJ2-7; D gene: NA; V gene: TRBV6-1; CDR3 DNA: TGTGCCAGGACCGGTACATCGACCCCTTACGAGCAGTACTTC; CDR3 protein: CARTGTSTPYEQYF
clone size: NA; J gene: TRBJ1-6; D gene: NA; V gene: TRBV9; CDR3 DNA: TGTGCCAGCAGCGTAGGAGCAGGTCTAAATTCACCCCTCCACTTT; CDR3 protein: CASSVGAGLNSPLHF
clone size: few; J gene: TRBJ2-2; D gene: TRBD2; V gene: TRBV6-4; CDR3 DNA: TGTGCCAGCAGCAGGTCTGGGGAGGGGATGAACACCGGGGAGCTGTTTTTT; CDR3 protein: CASSRSGEGMNTGELFF
clone size: NA; J gene: TRBJ2-6; D gene: TRBD1; V gene: TRBV11-1; CDR3 DNA: TGTGCCAGCAGCAGAGACAGGGGGCGCCTGGCGGGGGCCAACGTCCTGACTTTC; CDR3 protein: CASSRDRGRLAGANVLTF
clone size: NA; J gene: TRBJ2-7; D gene: TRBD1; V gene: TRBV20-1; CDR3 DNA: TGCAGTGCTACGGGGGACAGGGGCTACGAGCAGTACTTC; CDR3 protein: CSATGDRGYEQYF
clone size: few; J gene: TRBJ2-3; D gene: TRBD1; V gene: TRBV2; CDR3 DNA: TGTGCCAGCAGTGTCGGGACAGTTAGCACAGATACGCAGTATTTT; CDR3 protein: CASSVGTVSTDTQYF